This T cell receptor beta chain was identified during a study of shared clonotypes between healthy human individuals. V was pared by 5 bases and J by 4 bases, with 8 bases between. Germline V CDR1 and CDR2: SGHVS, FNYEAQ. The CDR3 is 12 residues long. Using immunoSEQ multiplex PCR, the repertoire was profiled, and TCRdb retains in-frame clones only, with some absent. This sample has about 2 million clones; less than 95% occur once, and the top ten carry 0.9% to 1.4%. The naive CD8 population came from CD45RO-negative cells selected for CCR7, without terminally differentiated effector memory CD45RA+ cells. The donors, healthy adults who were HIV-negative, had experienced no recent acute infections or vaccinations. Donors, without exception, were Caucasian adults residing in Nashville, Tennessee.

This sequence was found in a man aged 18 to 30 in good health. What was sequenced was naive CD8+ T cells sorted from blood. This sequence joins TRBV7-6 and TRBJ1-1, with no clear D. This CDR3 is CASSAGSTEAFF. The CDR3 DNA follows: TGTGCCAGCAGCGCCGGCAGCACTGAAGCTTTCTTT. Together with reference TRBV7-6 and TRBJ1-1, the CDR3 gives the full variable domain: GAGVSQSPRYKVTKRGQDVALRCDPISGHVSLYWYRQALGQGPEFLTYFNYEAQQDKSGLPNDRFSAERPEGSISTLTIQRTEQRDSAMYRCASSAGSTEAFFGQGTRLTVV.